A selection of T cell receptor beta chains follows, all from one sample in a study of blood T cell repertoires in COVID-19. Some clones are missing from TCRdb's copy, which holds only in-frame ones; the method was immunoSEQ multiplex PCR. The repertoire has just under 85,000 clones, more than 75% of them found once; the top ten carry about 7.8%. Sequences were obtained from peripheral blood. These receptors came from a man aged 80 or over with active or convalescent COVID-19. CDR3s include the opening cysteine and the closing phenylalanine or tryptophan. The size entry is marked missing in some rows and otherwise reads once, few, many or a size class.

clone_size: .
v_call: TRBV6-5
cdr3_length: 14
cdr3_aa: CASSSQGSNQPQHF

clone_size: .
v_call: TRBV5-1
cdr3_length: 14
cdr3_aa: CASSLSGTGDGYTF

clone_size: once
v_call: TRBV18
cdr3_length: 16
cdr3_aa: CASSHHGGQENTEAFF

clone_size: .
v_call: TRBV6-1
cdr3_length: 18
cdr3_aa: CASSEAGRGKRSNQPQHF

clone_size: .
v_call: TRBV24-1
cdr3_length: 16
cdr3_aa: CATSDYADGQHYGYTF

clone_size: .
v_call: TRBV19
cdr3_length: 13
cdr3_aa: CASSQGRSQPQHF

clone_size: .
v_call: TRBV6-5
cdr3_length: 15
cdr3_aa: CASSRLAGHNSPLHF

clone_size: once
v_call: TRBV4-2
cdr3_length: 15
cdr3_aa: CASSHTTGGRETQYF

clone_size: .
v_call: TRBV5-1
cdr3_length: 19
cdr3_aa: CASSQAPPLLRQGGYGYTF

clone_size: .
v_call: TRBV9
cdr3_length: 15
cdr3_aa: CASRPTGQMNTEAFF

clone_size: few
v_call: TRBV19
cdr3_length: 14
cdr3_aa: CASSIAGIKNIQYF

clone_size: .
v_call: TRBV19
cdr3_length: 14
cdr3_aa: CASSPTGPTSPLHF

clone_size: .
v_call: TRBV5-1
cdr3_length: 15
cdr3_aa: CASSLTAESYNEQFF

clone_size: .
v_call: TRBV24-1
cdr3_length: 17
cdr3_aa: CATSDPTYSSGANVLTF

clone_size: few
v_call: TRBV27
cdr3_length: 16
cdr3_aa: CASSGRQTTSGTEAFF

clone_size: .
v_call: TRBV2
cdr3_length: 11
cdr3_aa: CASSEPEKLFF

clone_size: .
v_call: TRBV7-3
cdr3_length: 12
cdr3_aa: CASSLTGGDAFF

clone_size: .
v_call: TRBV5-4
cdr3_length: 15
cdr3_aa: CASSPGGAGANVLTF

clone_size: .
v_call: TRBV2
cdr3_length: 13
cdr3_aa: CASRGGRTDTQYF

clone_size: .
v_call: TRBV28
cdr3_length: 14
cdr3_aa: CASSSRGGNTEAFF

clone_size: once
v_call: TRBV30
cdr3_length: 14
cdr3_aa: CAWSVRGRMEELFF

clone_size: .
v_call: TRBV15
cdr3_length: 15
cdr3_aa: CATSRLGGGQETQYF

clone_size: .
v_call: TRBV2
cdr3_length: 13
cdr3_aa: CASSLGFYNEQFF

clone_size: .
v_call: TRBV9
cdr3_length: 14
cdr3_aa: CASRAGTGDSPLHF

clone_size: .
v_call: TRBV11-2
cdr3_length: 16
cdr3_aa: CASSPGQGGSGNTIYF

clone_size: .
v_call: TRBV11-3
cdr3_length: 14
cdr3_aa: CASNRAGDTGELFF

clone_size: .
v_call: TRBV7-2
cdr3_length: 15
cdr3_aa: CASSLQWSLNTEAFF

clone_size: .
v_call: TRBV6-1
cdr3_length: 16
cdr3_aa: CASSARVGGANQPQHF

clone_size: .
v_call: TRBV6-1
cdr3_length: 16
cdr3_aa: CASSVRLAGRTDTQYF

clone_size: .
v_call: TRBV12-3/TRBV12-4
cdr3_length: 11
cdr3_aa: CASRRADTQYF

clone_size: .
v_call: TRBV2
cdr3_length: 17
cdr3_aa: CASSAPRQGSSYNEQFF